This T cell receptor beta chain was sequenced for a study of radiation and T cells in renal cell carcinoma. Study-level points and caveats: From baseline, blood top tumor clonotypes peaked at 2 weeks post-radiation.

Described time point: blood 2 weeks post-SBRT. Treatment noted: 15 Gy SBRT to primary tumor, nephrectomy 4 weeks later. After SBRT, blood was collected at 2 and 4 weeks, plus baseline. This renal cell carcinoma was of the clear cell type. Concerning this clone itself: The antigen remains undetermined.

Generated by immunoSEQ multiplex PCR, the TCRdb table keeps only in-frame clones and is missing some. This table has approximately 120,000 clones, about four fifths appearing once. V dropped 1 base and J dropped 6 bases, with 12 bases sitting between them. The germline gives CDR1 SGHRS, CDR2 YFSETQ. This CDR3 is 14 amino acids long. The receptor's source is a man aged 45 to 65 with renal cell carcinoma. This rearrangement joins TRBV5-1 to TRBJ2-3; no firm D call. Here the sequenced sample was blood, taken from a patient whose treatment included radiotherapy and nephrectomy. The CDR3: CASSLLEARDTQYF. DNA of the CDR3: TGCGCCAGCAGCTTGCTCGAGGCGCGGGATACGCAGTATTTT.